This entry lists 17 T cell receptor beta chains sequenced from one sample in a study of T cells after posttransplantation cyclophosphamide. Clones were read by immunoSEQ multiplex PCR, and TCRdb kept only the in-frame ones, dropping some. The sample lists roughly 18,000 clones, around four fifths occurring once. Sequencing was carried out using memory CD4+ T cells sorted from blood. The receptor source for this set is a man aged 30-40 years in good health and a related stem cell transplant donor.

The chain joins TRBV28 to TRBJ2-5; D remains ambiguous. The CDR3 is 15 residues long. V was pared by 5 bases and J by 3 bases, with 16 bases between. The V gene's germline CDR1 is MDHEN and CDR2 SYDVKM. CDR3 DNA sequence: TGTGCCAGCAGTCCCATGGCACCTGAGGAAGAGACCCAGTACTTC. Encoded protein: CASSPMAPEEETQYF.

The rearrangement joins TRBV12-5 to TRBJ2-7, with 9 bases that match TRBD2. CDR1 LGHNT and CDR2 FRNRAP come from the germline V gene. The V gene end was trimmed by 1 base and the J gene end by 1 base; junction bases not matched to a gene: 11. This CDR3 has 18 amino acids. The CDR3 DNA is TGTGCTAGTGGTTTGGGGCAATTTCTAGCGGGGCGGTCCTACGAGCAGTACTTC. Its translation is CASGLGQFLAGRSYEQYF.

The rearrangement joins TRBV18 to TRBJ2-5, with D maybe TRBD2 (7 bases). CDR1 and CDR2 from the germline V gene are KGHSH and LQKENI. V lost 2 bases, J lost 2 bases, and 12 bases lay in between. The CDR3 loop spans 15 amino acids. CDR3 loop: CASSPGGGRQETQYF. As DNA, the CDR3 is TGTGCCAGCTCACCAGGCGGGGGCAGGCAAGAGACCCAGTACTTC.

The chain recombines TRBV6-1 with TRBJ2-1, with a weak D call TRBD1 (7 bases). The CDR3 totals 13 residues. Germline V lookup: CDR1 MNHNS, CDR2 SASEGT. V gave up 7 bases and J gave up 6 bases, with 13 bases separating them. The CDR3 protein is CASKRGDSNEQFF. Here the CDR3 DNA reads TGTGCCAGCAAGAGGGGGGACAGCAATGAGCAGTTCTTC.

V and J are TRBV5-1 and TRBJ1-4; 9 bases are shared with TRBD1. V gave up 2 bases and J gave up 8 bases; unmatched junction bases: 10. The CDR3 has 16 amino acids. Germline V CDR1 and CDR2: SGHRS, YFSETQ. CDR3 in DNA: TGCGCCAGCAGCTTACCGGGACAGGGACGGGGGGAAAAACTGTTTTTT. It encodes CASSLPGQGRGEKLFF.

The genes are TRBV6-5 and TRBJ1-6; 9 bases match TRBD1. V shed 5 bases and J 7 bases; nucleotides not matched to a gene: 6. The CDR3 extends over 15 amino acids. Germline CDR1 is MNHEY and CDR2 is SVGAGI. CDR3 sequence reads: CASSPTGGGNSPLHF. DNA of the CDR3: TGTGCCAGCAGTCCAACAGGGGGCGGGAATTCACCCCTCCACTTT.

The chain is built from TRBV11-3 and TRBJ2-1, with 13 bases that match TRBD2. Germline CDR1 reads SGHNT; CDR2 reads YENEEA. This CDR3 has 13 residues. V shed 5 bases, J shed 13 bases, and the junction held 5 bases outside the gene matches. CDR3 amino acids: CASSPRTSGGQFF. DNA of the CDR3: TGTGCCAGCAGCCCTCGGACTAGCGGGGGTCAGTTCTTC.

The table lists this clone with a few counts. The V gene is TRBV18, the J gene TRBJ1-3, with 9 bases lining up with TRBD1. The CDR3 consists of 19 residues. Per the germline V gene, CDR1 is KGHSH and CDR2 is LQKENI. V gave up 3 bases and J gave up 0 bases; unmatched junction bases: 12. The CDR3: CASSPLTPGQGRSGNTIYF. The CDR3 region has the DNA TGTGCCAGCTCACCCCTTACACCGGGACAGGGACGCTCTGGAAACACCATATATTTT.

Of note for this clone: One junction end does not reproduce the germline sequence, and a read error may be involved. The chain is built from TRBV18 and TRBJ1-1, with TRBD1 as a possible D gene (5 bases). Germline V gene lookup returns CDR1 KGHSH and CDR2 LQKENI. The CDR3 runs to 15 residues. CDR3 sequence (DNA): TGTGCCAGCTCTCCACAGACAGTTATGAACACTGAAGCTTTCTTT. It specifies CASSPQTVMNTEAFF.

This sequence joins TRBV5-5 and TRBJ1-5; D not certain. The CDR3 contains 13 residues. Trimming stripped 4 bases from V and 6 bases from J, with 11 bases between. The V gene's germline CDR1 is SGHKS and CDR2 YYEKEE (reference sequence). CDR3 sequence: CASSLWEGQPQHF. CDR3 coding DNA: TGTGCCAGCAGCCTTTGGGAGGGTCAGCCCCAGCATTTT.

This chain joins TRBV29-1 and TRBJ1-2, with 7 bases aligning to TRBD1. V lost 6 bases to trimming and J lost 3 bases; unmatched junction nucleotides: 13. Germline values: CDR1 SQVTM, CDR2 ANQGSEA. CDR3 length equals 15 residues. The CDR3 here is CSVGGQIGMDYGYTF. The CDR3 bases are TGCAGCGTCGGGGGACAGATTGGTATGGACTATGGCTACACCTTC.

The rearrangement joins TRBV7-9 to TRBJ1-4, with a possible D match to TRBD1 (6 bases). This CDR3 contains 16 residues. Germline V gene data show CDR1 as SEHNR and CDR2 as FQNEAQ (reference sequence). The V end was cut by 1 base, the J end by 4 bases, with 13 bases between. The CDR3, as DNA: TGTGCCAGCAGCTTAGTTTCCGGGGGGCTTAATGAAAAACTGTTTTTT. Protein product: CASSLVSGGLNEKLFF.

The chain recombines TRBV10-3 with TRBJ1-4, with TRBD1 matching over 9 bases. The CDR3 consists of 18 residues. Germline-derived CDR1 and CDR2 are ENHRY and SYGVKD. The junction had 13 bases not matched to a gene; V was cut back by 8 bases and J by 0 bases. As DNA, the CDR3 is TGTGCCATCGGTGGACAGGGGATGTTAAATCCAACTAATGAAAAACTGTTTTTT. Amino acids: CAIGGQGMLNPTNEKLFF.

This clone was seen a single time. The chain recombines TRBV28 with TRBJ1-5; D is unresolved. Germline CDR1 is MDHEN and CDR2 is SYDVKM. This CDR3 is built from 15 residues. Trimming cost V 3 bases and J 4 bases, with 13 bases left between them. CDR3 amino acids: CASSFPSGNNQPQHF. The CDR3 DNA sequence: TGTGCCAGCAGTTTTCCCTCCGGGAATAATCAGCCCCAGCATTTT.

The DNA of the CDR3 is TGTGCCACCAGCAGAGAGGCTAGCGGTACCACAGATACGCAGTATTTT. Its translation is CATSREASGTTDTQYF. The chain uses TRBV15 and TRBJ2-3; 7 bases fit TRBD2. The V and J ends lost 0 bases and 2 bases, in that order; junction bases with no gene match: 5. CDR3 length: 16 residues. Germline V CDR1 and CDR2: LNHNV, YYDKDF (reference sequence).

V usage is TRBV4-2 and J usage is TRBJ2-1; 13 bases match TRBD2. Germline V gives CDR1 LGHNA, CDR2 YNFKEQ. The junction had 10 bases not matched to a gene; V was cut back by 1 base and J by 4 bases. The CDR3 is 19 residues long. CDR3 residues: CASSQGITSGGGQYNEQFF. DNA of the CDR3: TGTGCCAGCAGCCAAGGCATTACTAGCGGGGGGGGCCAATACAATGAGCAGTTCTTC.

The chain couples TRBV19 to TRBJ2-3; TRBD1 matches 8 bases. The CDR3 extends over 16 amino acids. With V trimmed by 4 bases and J by 2 bases, 8 bases remained unmatched. Germline CDR1 and CDR2: LNHDA and SQIVND (reference sequence). This CDR3 reads CASSSTGGSATDTQYF. The DNA for the CDR3 is TGTGCCAGTAGTAGCACAGGGGGTTCAGCCACAGATACGCAGTATTTT.